Each of the 30 T cell receptor beta chains below was sequenced from the same sample in a study of graft-versus-host responses after intestinal transplantation. TCRdb's copy holds only in-frame clones and misses some; the assay was immunoSEQ multiplex PCR. The sample includes roughly 98,000 clones, over 80% of them seen just once. Their cognate antigens are unknown. The specimen was unstimulated CD8+ T cells sorted from spleen or lymph node cells, collected before transplant. Receptor source: a human donor who was the organ donor for an intestinal transplant.

V usage is TRBV18 and J usage is TRBJ2-7, with TRBD1 as a possible D gene (5 bases). CDR1 and CDR2 (germline): KGHSH, LQKENI. There are 14 residues in the CDR3. Trimming removed 3 bases from V and 4 bases from J, with 13 bases in between. CDR3 loop: CASSPGPRFYEQYF. CDR3 coding DNA: TGTGCCAGCTCACCGGGGCCGAGATTTTACGAGCAGTACTTC.

This sequence joins TRBV7-3 and TRBJ2-1; the match to TRBD2 covers 10 bases. The J segment lost 3 bases and the V segment lost 4 bases, leaving 18 bases of the junction unmatched. This CDR3 has 20 amino acids. The V gene's germline CDR1 is SGHTA and CDR2 FQGTGA. This chain's CDR3 is CASSSYGPNYSGRLYNEQFF. The CDR3 DNA is TGTGCCAGCAGCTCTTACGGTCCCAATTATAGCGGGAGGCTCTACAATGAGCAGTTCTTC.

The V and J genes are TRBV9 and TRBJ2-3; TRBD1 matches 9 bases. Germline CDR1 is SGDLS and CDR2 is YYNGEE. Trimming at V came to 3 bases and at J to 5 bases, leaving 4 bases not matched to a gene. The CDR3 length is 14 residues. The CDR3 protein is CASSGGTGIDTQYF. CDR3 DNA sequence: TGTGCCAGCAGCGGAGGGACAGGGATAGATACGCAGTATTTT.

This clone has a handful of counts. V gene TRBV9 combines with J gene TRBJ2-1; 8 bases map to TRBD2. CDR1 SGDLS and CDR2 YYNGEE come from the germline V gene. This CDR3 contains 16 residues. V gave up 0 bases and J gave up 9 bases; unmatched junction bases: 11. CDR3 loop: CASSVEPIGAGVEQFF. CDR3 nucleotides: TGTGCCAGCAGCGTAGAACCGATCGGAGCGGGAGTTGAGCAGTTCTTC. Using reference TRBV9 and TRBJ2-1 for the parts outside the CDR3, the full variable domain is DSGVTQTPKHLITATGQRVTLRCSPRSGDLSVYWYQQSLDQGLQFLIQYYNGEERAKGNILERFSAQQFPDLHSELNLSSLELGDSALYFCASSVEPIGAGVEQFFGPGTRLTVL.

V usage is TRBV7-9 and J usage is TRBJ2-5, with a tentative D call TRBD1 (5 bases). Judging by the DNA end, TRBJ2-7 fits better; the J call may be wrong. The CDR3 runs 17 residues. CDR1 SEHNR and CDR2 FQNEAQ come from the germline V gene (reference sequence). The CDR3 sequence: CASSPVETEKLVHEQYF. The CDR3 DNA sequence: TGTGCCAGCAGCCCGGTAGAGACAGAGAAGTTGGTCCACGAGCAGTACTTC.

The chain couples TRBV19 to TRBJ2-7; 7 bases map to TRBD2. Germline-derived CDR1 and CDR2 are LNHDA and SQIVND (reference sequence). V lost 7 bases and J lost 3; bases outside the gene matches: 12. This CDR3 has 15 amino acids. The CDR3 sequence is CASTSSIGTIYEQYF. The CDR3 coding sequence is TGTGCCAGTACCTCCTCGATAGGGACTATCTACGAGCAGTACTTC. Full variable domain (missing parts from reference TRBV19 and TRBJ2-7): DGGITQSPKYLFRKEGQNVTLSCEQNLNHDAMYWYRQDPGQGLRLIYYSQIVNDFQKGDIAEGYSVSREKKESFPLTVTSAQKNPTAFYLCASTSSIGTIYEQYFGPGTRLTVT.

The chain has TRBV5-4 and TRBJ2-3; 9 positions match TRBD2. The V and J ends lost 4 bases and 2 bases, in that order; junction bases with no gene match: 8. Germline-derived CDR1 and CDR2 are SGHNT and YYREEE (reference sequence). CDR3 length: 16 amino acids. The CDR3 region is CASSKARLAVTDTQYF. The CDR3, as DNA: TGTGCCAGCAGCAAGGCCCGACTAGCGGTCACAGATACGCAGTATTTT.

The chain combines TRBV13 with TRBJ2-5; D possibly corresponds to TRBD2 (6 bases). Between the trimmed V and J ends, which lost 6 bases and 2 bases, there was a span of 13 bases. Per germline, CDR1 PRHDT and CDR2 FYEKMQ (reference sequence). This CDR3 has 14 amino acids. The CDR3 spells CASSPTSSQETQYF. The CDR3 nucleotides read TGTGCCAGCAGTCCTACTAGCTCGCAAGAGACCCAGTACTTC. The variable domain in full, with the rest retrieved from reference TRBV13 and TRBJ2-5, is AAGVIQSPRHLIKEKRETATLKCYPIPRHDTVYWYQQGPGQDPQFLISFYEKMQSDKGSIPDRFSAQQFSDYHSELNMSSLELGDSALYFCASSPTSSQETQYFGPGTRLLVL.

The V call is TRBV2, the J call TRBJ2-1; TRBD1 matches at 11 bases. The CDR3 extends over 17 amino acids. Germline loops: CDR1 SNHLY, CDR2 FYNNEI. Losses at the gene ends were 0 bases for V and 5 bases for J; bases not matched to a gene: 6. This chain's CDR3 is CASSEALRDRGDNEQFF. The CDR3 nucleotides are TGTGCCAGCAGTGAAGCGCTACGGGACAGGGGGGACAATGAGCAGTTCTTC.

J is TRBJ1-5 and V is TRBV7-9; TRBD1 matches at 7 bases. This CDR3 has 15 amino acids. Germline-derived CDR1 and CDR2 are SEHNR and FQNEAQ (reference sequence). J lost 4 bases, V lost 4 bases, and 7 bases had no gene match. The CDR3 loop is CASSSPGQANQPQHF. CDR3 DNA sequence: TGTGCCAGCAGCTCCCCCGGACAGGCGAATCAGCCCCAGCATTTT.

The chain has TRBV28 and TRBJ1-5; D gene ambiguous. Trimming took off 0 bases at V and 7 bases at J, with 40 bases between the two ends. Germline V gene data show CDR1 as MDHEN and CDR2 as SYDVKM. The CDR3 sequence is 24 residues long. CDR3: CASSLCTAQEAVYCRYAEKQPQHF. As DNA, the CDR3 is TGTGCCAGCAGTTTATGCACAGCGCAGGAGGCCGTTTATTGCCGTTACGCGGAAAAACAGCCCCAGCATTTT.

J is TRBJ1-1 and V is TRBV5-8, with no clear D. This CDR3 is 16 amino acids long. Germline CDR1 and CDR2: SGHTS and YDEGEE. Trimming took 5 bases from V and 4 from J, leaving 21 bases between them. The CDR3: CASSPPPVITATEAFF. CDR3 DNA sequence: TGTGCCAGCAGTCCCCCCCCCGTGATAACAGCCACTGAAGCTTTCTTT.

The chain uses TRBV27 and TRBJ2-7, with D possibly TRBD1 on 6 matching bases. This CDR3 is built from 14 residues. Trimming left V 7 bases short and J 4 bases short, with 17 bases between. Germline V CDR1 and CDR2: MNHEY, SMNVEV (reference sequence). In nucleotides, the CDR3 is TGTGCCAGCATGGGGCTACAGGGTAGGTACGAGCAGTACTTC. It codes for CASMGLQGRYEQYF.

The chain carries TRBV5-4 and TRBJ2-6, with 7 positions matching TRBD1. This CDR3 has 17 residues. CDR1 SGHNT and CDR2 YYREEE come from the germline V gene (reference sequence). J was trimmed by 0 bases and V by 0 bases; bases with no gene match: 3. The CDR3 reads CASSLGTGFSGANVLTF. The CDR3 DNA is TGTGCCAGCAGCTTGGGGACAGGCTTCTCTGGGGCCAACGTCCTGACTTTC.

The V gene is TRBV7-9, the J gene TRBJ2-1; TRBD2 matches 12 bases. Trimming removed 11 bases from V and 10 bases from J; junction bases left unmatched: 12. Germline V gene lookup returns CDR1 SEHNR and CDR2 FQNEAQ (reference sequence). The CDR3 has 14 amino acids. The CDR3: CAAATSGGPREQFF. The CDR3 nucleotides are TGTGCCGCAGCCACTAGCGGGGGGCCGAGGGAGCAGTTCTTC.

The chain carries TRBV7-9 and TRBJ1-5, with TRBD1 as a possible D gene (5 bases). The CDR3 sequence is 15 residues long. Germline V CDR1 and CDR2: SEHNR, FQNEAQ (reference sequence). The germline V and J ends were trimmed by 5 bases and 4 bases, with 15 bases remaining between them. This chain's CDR3 is CASSGGGSGNQPQHF. CDR3 bases: TGTGCCAGCAGCGGGGGGGGATCGGGGAATCAGCCCCAGCATTTT. Full variable domain (remainder filled in from reference TRBV7-9 and TRBJ1-5): DTGVSQNPRHKITKRGQNVTFRCDPISEHNRLYWYRQTLGQGPEFLTYFQNEAQLEKSRLLSDRFSAERPKGSFSTLEIQRTEQGDSAMYLCASSGGGSGNQPQHFGDGTRLSIL.

This clone was observed once. Relative to the germline gene, one junction end is altered; a read error may explain this. The chain couples TRBV7-9 to TRBJ2-1, with 8 bases aligning to TRBD2. Germline-derived CDR1 and CDR2 are SEHNR and FQNEAQ (reference sequence). The CDR3 runs to 14 residues. Here the CDR3 reads CASSKRTSYHEQFF. The CDR3 bases are TGTGCCAGCAGCAAGAGGACTAGCTACCATGAGCAGTTCTTC.

Of note for this clone: Distinct nucleotide sequences in the sample also encode this CDR3. This chain links TRBV29-1 with TRBJ2-7; tentative D call: TRBD1 (6 bases). Trimming stripped 6 bases from V and 3 bases from J, with 12 bases between. Germline CDR1 SQVTM, CDR2 ANQGSEA. There are 12 residues in the CDR3. The CDR3 region has the DNA TGCAGCGTCGGACAGTCCGACTACGAGCAGTACTTC. This encodes CSVGQSDYEQYF.

This chain joins TRBV7-3 and TRBJ1-6, with unresolved D. The CDR3 extends over 14 amino acids. V lost 5 bases, J lost 12 bases, and 17 bases lay in between. Germline CDR1 and CDR2: SGHTA and FQGTGA. The CDR3 is CASSPFSWRGPLHF. CDR3 nucleotide sequence: TGTGCCAGCAGCCCCTTCAGCTGGCGGGGACCCCTCCACTTT.

The table lists this clone with a count of one. This chain connects TRBV29-1 to TRBJ2-7; D is possibly TRBD2 (5 bases). This CDR3 spans 10 amino acids. In germline, CDR1 is SQVTM, CDR2 ANQGSEA. The V end was cut by 6 bases, the J end by 4 bases, with 7 bases between. This chain's CDR3 is CSVGEYEQYF. CDR3 nucleotide sequence: TGCAGCGTGGGAGAATACGAGCAGTACTTC.

The V gene is TRBV27, the J gene TRBJ2-7; 9 nucleotides align to TRBD2. V shed 4 bases and J 5 bases; nucleotides not matched to a gene: 12. The germline gives CDR1 MNHEY, CDR2 SMNVEV (reference sequence). The CDR3 sequence is 16 residues long. The CDR3 protein is CASSSRLGLAGDEQYF. The CDR3 DNA reads TGTGCCAGCAGTTCACGATTGGGACTAGCTGGAGACGAGCAGTACTTC.

J is TRBJ1-1 and V is TRBV29-1; D is unresolved. The V end lost 7 bases, the J end lost 4 bases, and 10 bases lay between the germline ends. This CDR3 spans 11 amino acids. Germline V gene data show CDR1 as SQVTM and CDR2 as ANQGSEA. The CDR3 loop reads CSGSGSTEAFF. DNA of the CDR3: TGCAGCGGTAGCGGAAGCACTGAAGCTTTCTTT.

V is TRBV28 and J is TRBJ2-4; 12 positions agree with TRBD2. The CDR3 has 16 residues. The trim removed 6 bases at V and 6 bases at J, leaving 9 bases unmatched. Germline V gene lookup returns CDR1 MDHEN and CDR2 SYDVKM. CDR3 bases: TGTGCCAGCAGCCTAAGGACTAGCGGGGAACTAAACATTCAGTACTTC. Its protein product is CASSLRTSGELNIQYF.

This clone was picked up one time. This rearrangement joins TRBV7-9 to TRBJ1-2, with a tentative D call TRBD1 (6 bases). CDR1 and CDR2 (germline): SEHNR, FQNEAQ (reference sequence). CDR3 size: 16 residues. V lost 5 bases and J lost 4, with 20 bases in between. CDR3 region: CASSQVGAGETYGYTF. The DNA for the CDR3 is TGTGCCAGCAGCCAGGTGGGGGCAGGAGAAACCTATGGCTACACCTTC.

This sequence joins TRBV30 and TRBJ1-1; D might be TRBD1 (6 bases). Germline-derived CDR1 and CDR2 are GTSNPN and SVGIG (reference sequence). The CDR3 length is 15 residues. V lost 4 bases to trimming and J lost 5 bases, with 20 bases between them. In DNA, the CDR3 is TGTGCCTGGACCTTTGGGGGGGCGCGAGATACTGAAGCTTTCTTT. As protein: CAWTFGGARDTEAFF.

The rearrangement links TRBV6-5 to TRBJ1-1; D ambiguous. V lost 7 bases, J lost 1 base, and 13 bases lay in between. This CDR3 region has 14 residues. Germline V CDR1 and CDR2: MNHEY, SVGAGI. CDR3 bases: TGTGCCAGCACAAGGAGCGAGGAGAACACTGAAGCTTTCTTT. This sequence encodes CASTRSEENTEAFF.

This chain joins TRBV19 and TRBJ2-2; tentatively, D is TRBD1 (5 bases). This CDR3 region has 14 residues. The V gene lost 9 bases and the J gene lost 6 bases, with 17 bases spanning the gap. Per the germline V gene, CDR1 is LNHDA and CDR2 is SQIVND (reference sequence). CDR3 region: CASELGVMSGELFF. The CDR3 nucleotides are TGTGCCAGCGAGCTAGGGGTAATGTCCGGGGAGCTGTTTTTT.

The chain recombines TRBV6-6 with TRBJ2-7, with 10 bases lining up with TRBD1. Trimming took 7 bases from V and 6 from J; bases not matched to a gene: 9. Germline loops: CDR1 MNHNY, CDR2 SVGAGI (reference sequence). CDR3 size: 14 residues. CDR3 bases: TGTGCCAGCAATCCATCGGGACAGGGGCCCGAGCAGTACTTC. Translated: CASNPSGQGPEQYF.

The chain recombines TRBV28 with TRBJ2-7, with 10 bases that match TRBD1. CDR1 MDHEN and CDR2 SYDVKM come from the germline V gene. This CDR3 has 14 residues. Losses at the gene ends were 4 bases for V and 5 bases for J; bases not matched to a gene: 5. This CDR3 is CASSSRQGAHEQYF. CDR3 sequence (DNA): TGTGCCAGCAGTTCGCGACAGGGGGCGCACGAGCAGTACTTC.

The CDR3 sequence is CASSVDVAPGQGDEKLFF. The CDR3 DNA follows: TGTGCCAGCAGTGTTGATGTTGCCCCGGGACAGGGAGATGAAAAACTGTTTTTT. V usage is TRBV2 and J usage is TRBJ1-4; 9 positions agree with TRBD1. Trimming cost V 4 bases and J 6 bases; bases outside gene matches: 15. Germline V lookup: CDR1 SNHLY, CDR2 FYNNEI. This CDR3 region has 18 residues.